The present TCR beta chain was sequenced within a study of shared clonotypes between healthy human individuals. CDR3 length: 15 amino acids. V was clipped by 1 base and J by 3 bases, with 11 bases between them. CDR1 is SEHNR, CDR2 FQNEAQ, per germline (reference sequence). Clones were sequenced by immunoSEQ multiplex PCR, and TCRdb holds only the in-frame ones, with some missing. Found here are about 2.5 million clones, 92% of them singletons; the top ten hold more than 0.35%. The specimen sequenced was naive CD4+ T cells from PBMCs. Subset given: CD45RA+ positively selected. The chain employs TRBV7-9 and TRBJ2-3, with D perhaps matching TRBD2 (5 bases). The origin of this receptor is a man aged 18 to 35 in good health. Some clones in this sample may be carry-over from other donors' samples. The CDR3 DNA is TGTGCCAGCAGCTTAGGCCCGGGATGGACAGATACGCAGTATTTT. This codes for CASSLGPGWTDTQYF.